The T cell receptor (beta chain) under discussion was sequenced for a study of T-cell reconstitution after alpha-beta-depleted transplantation in children (dated by TCRdb to about 2016). With respect to the entire study: The study quantitatively tracked T-cell immune reconstitution after TCRalphabeta/CD19-depleted allogeneic hematopoietic cell transplantation in children using TCR repertoire profiling. The study at large found these results: The frequencies of hyperexpanded clones fell over the following months, and after one year, T-cell counts and TCRbeta diversity were mostly attributed to newly produced T cells. About two months after transplant, the apparently early recovery of alphabetaT-cell counts reportedly depended on just several hundred clones that had expanded rapidly and came from non-depleted graft cells. In some patients, the high TCRbeta diversity seen at day 60 was put down to recipient T cells and intrathymic progenitors that had survived conditioning.

The CDR3 spans 16 residues, from the cysteine through the phenylalanine. Just the 48-base CDR3 DNA is kept, in frame starting at base 1. V is trimmed back by 5 bases and J by 4 bases, and the junction contains 10 bases that no gene match accounts for. Via the germline V gene, CDR1 is SGHTA and CDR2 FQGTGA. Concerning this clonotype: What antigen it recognizes has not been identified. Base-call qualities are not available, and no considerably larger clone is one nucleotide away.

The sample's treatment or condition label, in plain terms: allogeneic hematopoietic cell transplantation with graft depleted of TCRalphabeta T cells and CD19 B cells. The transplant recipients were children given TCRalphabeta/CD19-depleted allogeneic hematopoietic cell grafts. The receptor library was made with PCR. Instrument on record: Illumina HiSeq 2500. TCR libraries were prepared with molecular barcoding, using unique molecular identifiers to normalize TCRbeta repertoire quantification. TCRdb itself trimmed the public reads at Q25 with fastp, ran MiXCR and retained productive beta chains. Every entry covers one CDR3 protein and lists the most common genes and DNA from its rows. A total of hundreds of thousands of distinct CDR3 sequences appear in this sample, under 30% of them only once. The ten largest make up roughly 15% of the sample.

Here the sequenced sample was PBMCs, mostly from graft donor cells, taken 360 days after TCRalphabeta/CD19-depleted stem cell transplant. The sequence was collected from a boy in the first two years of life who had a stem cell transplant for acute myeloid leukemia, so the T cells may come from the graft donor. Recombination joined TRBV7-3 with TRBJ2-1; 8 junctional bases match TRBD2. This receptor carries the CDR3 CASSPGGGGRYNEQFF. At the DNA level, the sequence is TGTGCCAGCAGCCCCGGCGGCGGGGGGCGTTACAATGAGCAGTTCTTC. With the rest looked up from the reference TRBV7-3 and TRBJ2-1 genes rather than sequenced, the full variable domain is GAGVSQTPSNKVTEKGKYVELRCDPISGHTALYWYRQSLGQGPEFLIYFQGTGAADDSGLPNDRFFAVRPEGSVSTLKIQRTERGDSAVYLCASSPGGGGRYNEQFFGPGTRLTVL.